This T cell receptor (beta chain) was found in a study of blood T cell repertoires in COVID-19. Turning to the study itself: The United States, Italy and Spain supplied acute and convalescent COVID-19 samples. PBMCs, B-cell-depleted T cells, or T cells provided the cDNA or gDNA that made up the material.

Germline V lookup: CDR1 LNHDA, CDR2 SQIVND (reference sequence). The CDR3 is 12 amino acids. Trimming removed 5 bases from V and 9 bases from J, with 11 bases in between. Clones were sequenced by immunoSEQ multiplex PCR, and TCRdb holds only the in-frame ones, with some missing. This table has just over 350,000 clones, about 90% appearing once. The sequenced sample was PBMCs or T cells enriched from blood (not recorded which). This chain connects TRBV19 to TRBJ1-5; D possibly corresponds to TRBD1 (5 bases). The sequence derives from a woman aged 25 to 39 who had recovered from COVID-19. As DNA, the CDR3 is TGTGCCAGTAGTGCGGGGCTCCCGCCCCAGCATTTT. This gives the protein CASSAGLPPQHF.